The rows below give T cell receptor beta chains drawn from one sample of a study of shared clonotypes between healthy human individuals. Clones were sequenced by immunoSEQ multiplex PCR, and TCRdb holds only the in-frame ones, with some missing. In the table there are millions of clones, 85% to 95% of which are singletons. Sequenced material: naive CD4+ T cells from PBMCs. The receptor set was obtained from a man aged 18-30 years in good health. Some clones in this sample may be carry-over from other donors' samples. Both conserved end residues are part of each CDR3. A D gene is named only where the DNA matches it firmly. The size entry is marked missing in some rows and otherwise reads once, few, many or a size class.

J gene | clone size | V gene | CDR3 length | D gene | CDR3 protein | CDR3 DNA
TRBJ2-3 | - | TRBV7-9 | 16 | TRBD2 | CASSQGLAASTDTQYF | TGTGCCAGCAGCCAAGGACTAGCGGCCAGCACAGATACGCAGTATTTT
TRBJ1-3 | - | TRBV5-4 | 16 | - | CASSYASLGPGNTIYF | TGTGCCAGCAGCTACGCCTCCCTGGGGCCTGGAAACACCATATATTTT
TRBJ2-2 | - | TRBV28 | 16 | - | CASRTLRGYYTGELFF | TGTGCCAGCAGGACCCTCCGGGGGTACTACACCGGGGAGCTGTTTTTT
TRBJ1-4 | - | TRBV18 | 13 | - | CASSRGTNEKLFF | TGTGCCAGCTCACGGGGAACTAATGAAAAACTGTTTTTT
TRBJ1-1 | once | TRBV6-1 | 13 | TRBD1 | CASRRQGSTEAFF | TGTGCCAGCAGAAGACAGGGGTCCACTGAAGCTTTCTTT
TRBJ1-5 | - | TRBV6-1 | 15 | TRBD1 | CASRDRTGLSQPQHF | TGTGCCAGCAGGGACAGGACAGGGTTGTCTCAGCCCCAGCATTTT
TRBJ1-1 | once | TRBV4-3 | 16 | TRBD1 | CASSQDRGVMNTEAFF | TGCGCCAGCAGCCAAGACAGGGGGGTCATGAACACTGAAGCTTTCTTT
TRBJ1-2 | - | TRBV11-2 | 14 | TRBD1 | CASSTDRGGYGYTF | TGTGCCAGCAGCACGGACAGGGGGGGGTATGGCTACACCTTC
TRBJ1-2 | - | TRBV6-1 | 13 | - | CASSEQLNYGYTF | TGTGCCAGCAGTGAACAGCTCAACTATGGCTACACCTTC
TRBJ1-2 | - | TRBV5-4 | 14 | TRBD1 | CASSAKGQGFGYTF | TGTGCCAGCAGCGCGAAGGGACAGGGGTTCGGCTACACCTTC
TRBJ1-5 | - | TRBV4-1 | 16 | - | CASSQDLGGRNQPQHF | TGCGCCAGCAGCCAAGATCTCGGGGGCAGGAATCAGCCCCAGCATTTT
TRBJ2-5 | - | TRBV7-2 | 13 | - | CASSLDVGETQYF | TGTGCCAGCAGCTTAGATGTCGGGGAGACCCAGTACTTC
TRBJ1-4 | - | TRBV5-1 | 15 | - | CASSTMTGTNEKLFF | TGCGCCAGCAGCACTATGACAGGAACTAATGAAAAACTGTTTTTT
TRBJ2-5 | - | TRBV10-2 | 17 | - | CASSESGGLRAGETQYF | TGCGCCAGCAGTGAGTCGGGGGGCCTCCGGGCGGGAGAGACCCAGTACTTC
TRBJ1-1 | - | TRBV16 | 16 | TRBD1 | CASSRTGVVMNTEAFF | TGTGCCAGCAGCCGGACAGGGGTCGTCATGAACACTGAAGCTTTCTTT
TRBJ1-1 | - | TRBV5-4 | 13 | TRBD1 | CASSLTGGTEAFF | TGTGCCAGCAGCTTAACAGGGGGGACTGAAGCTTTCTTT
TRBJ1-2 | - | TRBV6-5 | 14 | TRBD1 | CASSAQGGYYGYTF | TGTGCCAGCAGTGCCCAGGGGGGGTACTATGGCTACACCTTC